This T cell receptor beta chain was recorded in a study of molecular identifiers for immune sequencing clone quantification. This clonotype has ten or more counts. A single record per CDR3 protein comes from TCRdb applying MiXCR to the PCR reads. This table holds about 640,000 distinct CDR3 sequences, 15% to 20% found once. This sequence originates from a human donor in good health. Some libraries in this study had Jurkat cell RNA spiked in. The source material was naive CD8+ T cells from blood, with Jurkat cell RNA spiked in. Subset meaning: FACS-sorted CD8+CD4-CCR7+CD45RA+ naive T cells.

Here the CDR3 reads CASSFVSGGAGEQYF. CDR3 DNA: TGTGCCAGCAGTTTCGTAAGCGGGGGGGCGGGCGAGCAGTACTTC. The chain links TRBV27 to TRBJ2-7; the match to TRBD2 covers 10 bases. Germline V gives CDR1 MNHEY, CDR2 SMNVEV (reference sequence). This CDR3 region has 15 residues. V was clipped by 3 bases and J by 6 bases; unmatched bases: 8.